The 18 T cell receptor beta chains below were found in one sample sequenced in a study of T-cell reconstitution after alpha-beta-depleted transplantation in children. The TCRbeta library was prepared with unique molecular identifiers. TCRdb itself ran the PCR reads through MiXCR, one entry per CDR3 protein. The table shows 450,000 to 600,000 distinct CDR3 sequences, with roughly 10% occurring only once. The starting material was PBMCs, obtained before TCRalphabeta/CD19-depleted stem cell transplant. The source is a child aged 2 to 15 with inherited bone marrow failure, due to receive a stem cell transplant.

This clonotype has ten or more counts. This sequence joins TRBV7-8 and TRBJ2-7; no reliable D call. Between the trimmed V and J ends, which lost 1 base and 1 base, there was a span of 8 bases. Germline V lookup: CDR1 SGHVS, CDR2 FQNEAQ. The CDR3 is 14 residues long. The CDR3: CASSLEPVSYEQYF. The CDR3 region has the DNA TGTGCCAGCAGCTTAGAACCGGTTTCCTACGAGCAGTACTTC.

This clonotype was found a few times. The V gene is TRBV20-1, the J gene TRBJ2-7, with 10 bases matching TRBD1. The CDR3 runs to 14 residues. Losses at the gene ends were 4 bases for V and 5 bases for J; bases not matched to a gene: 8. Germline V gene sequence: CDR1 DFQATT, CDR2 SNEGSKA (reference sequence). CDR3 coding DNA: TGCAGTGCTACACGACAGGGGGCGGTCGACGAGCAGTACTTC. This codes for CSATRQGAVDEQYF.

This clonotype has at least ten counts. The V gene is TRBV5-1, the J gene TRBJ2-3; 7 positions agree with TRBD1. The CDR3 length is 16 residues. V was pared by 0 bases and J by 3 bases, with 7 bases of the junction left unmatched. The germline gives CDR1 SGHRS, CDR2 YFSETQ. The chain's CDR3 is CASSLEGGDGTDTQYF. As DNA, the CDR3 is TGCGCCAGCAGCTTGGAAGGGGGCGATGGGACAGATACGCAGTATTTT.

Ten or more counts support this clonotype. The gene calls are TRBV12-3 or TRBV12-4 and TRBJ2-2; TRBD1 might be the D (6 bases). CDR3 length: 15 residues. The V end lost 8 bases, the J end lost 0 bases, and 13 bases lay between the germline ends. The CDR3 nucleotides are TGTGCCAGCGTCACAGGGATATCGAACACCGGGGAGCTGTTTTTT. Translated: CASVTGISNTGELFF.

This clonotype has a handful of counts. The chain employs TRBV11-3 and TRBJ2-2, with TRBD2 matching 7 bases. V dropped 0 bases and J dropped 3; count of bases not matched to a gene: 7. This CDR3 comprises 17 residues. CDR1 is SGHNT, CDR2 YENEEA, per germline. CDR3 region: CASSLDSWEGYTGELFF. CDR3 nucleotides: TGTGCCAGCAGCTTAGATTCGTGGGAGGGCTACACCGGGGAGCTGTTTTTT. Based on the CDR3 plus reference TRBV11-3 and TRBJ2-2, the full variable domain is EAGVVQSPRYKIIEKKQPVAFWCNPISGHNTLYWYLQNLGQGPELLIRYENEEAVDDSQLPKDRFSAERLKGVDSTLKIQPAELGDSAVYLCASSLDSWEGYTGELFFGEGSRLTVL.

Concerning this clonotype: Since a much larger clone is just one base distant, this may be a read error. V and J are TRBV7-9 and TRBJ2-1; maybe TRBD1 (5 bases). The CDR3 covers 16 residues. V shed 5 bases and J shed 1 base, with 15 bases lying between them. Germline CDR1 SEHNR, CDR2 FQNEAQ (reference sequence). The CDR3 nucleotides are TGTGCCAGCAGCGCCCGCAGGACACGGTCCTACAATGAGCAGTTCTTC. Its protein is CASSARRTRSYNEQFF. Looking up the rest from reference TRBV7-9 and TRBJ2-1 gives the full variable domain: DTGVSQNPRHKITKRGQNVTFRCDPISEHNRLYWYRQTLGQGPEFLTYFQNEAQLEKSRLLSDRFSAERPKGSFSTLEIQRTEQGDSAMYLCASSARRTRSYNEQFFGPGTRLTVL.

This chain uses TRBV6-2 or TRBV6-3 with TRBJ2-7, with a weak D call TRBD2 (6 bases). The CDR3 is 13 residues long. The germline CDR1 and CDR2 sequences are MNHEY and SVGEGT. Trimming left V 6 bases short and J 0 bases short, with 9 bases between. The CDR3: CASRRDSSYEQYF. The DNA of the CDR3 is TGTGCCAGCAGGCGGGACTCCTCCTACGAGCAGTACTTC.

The chain links TRBV6-5 to TRBJ2-7; D possibly corresponds to TRBD2 (6 bases). CDR1 is MNHEY and CDR2 is SVGAGI in the germline V gene. V lost 0 bases and J 4 bases, leaving 13 bases between the germline ends. This CDR3 region has 15 residues. CDR3 sequence: CASSYSTGSTYEQYF. The CDR3 nucleotides are TGTGCCAGCAGTTACTCGACCGGGAGCACTTACGAGCAGTACTTC.

This clonotype came up a few times. The chain is built from TRBV30 and TRBJ2-6, with D possibly being TRBD1 or TRBD2 (6 bases each). Deletions cut 2 bases from V and 2 bases from J, with 10 bases between. Per the germline V gene, CDR1 is GTSNPN and CDR2 is SVGIG (reference sequence). The CDR3 consists of 15 residues. As DNA, the CDR3 is TGTGCCTGGAGTTTGGGGGGCGCTGGGGCCAACGTCCTGACTTTC. This translates into CAWSLGGAGANVLTF.

The chain couples TRBV30 to TRBJ2-7; 7 bases align to TRBD2. The germline V gene encodes CDR1 GTSNPN and CDR2 SVGIG (reference sequence). Losses at the gene ends were 8 bases for V and 5 bases for J; bases not matched to a gene: 6. The CDR3 is 11 residues long. The CDR3 sequence is CAQGSGDEQYF. For the CDR3, the DNA is TGTGCCCAAGGCAGCGGGGACGAGCAGTACTTC. Full variable domain (rest looked up from reference TRBV30 and TRBJ2-7): SQTIHQWPATLVQPVGSPLSLECTVEGTSNPNLYWYRQAAGRGLQLLFYSVGIGQISSEVPQNLSASRPQDRQFILSSKKLLLSDSGFYLCAQGSGDEQYFGPGTRLTVT.

This clonotype appeared many times. The J gene is TRBJ2-7, the V gene TRBV11-2; D may be TRBD1 (7 bases). Looked up from germline, CDR1 is SGHAT and CDR2 is FQNNGV. Trimming pared 7 bases from V and 5 bases from J, leaving 15 bases between. This CDR3 is 13 amino acids long. The CDR3 sequence: CASTQGGWDEQYF. The DNA of the CDR3 is TGTGCCAGCACCCAGGGGGGCTGGGACGAGCAGTACTTC. Full variable domain (outside the CDR3, taken from reference TRBV11-2 and TRBJ2-7): EAGVAQSPRYKIIEKRQSVAFWCNPISGHATLYWYQQILGQGPKLLIQFQNNGVVDDSQLPKDRFSAERLKGVDSTLKIQPAKLEDSAVYLCASTQGGWDEQYFGPGTRLTVT.

This clonotype was counted ten times or more. The V gene is TRBV6-6, the J gene TRBJ2-7; D may be TRBD1 or TRBD2 (5 bases each). Trimming removed 5 bases from V and 7 bases from J, with 12 bases in between. This CDR3 contains 12 residues. CDR1 and CDR2 from the germline V gene are MNHNY and SVGAGI (reference sequence). The CDR3 sequence: CASSGGLGEQYF. The CDR3 DNA follows: TGTGCCAGCAGTGGGGGATTGGGAGAGCAGTACTTC.

This clonotype appeared a few times. The V and J genes are TRBV19 and TRBJ2-1; TRBD1 matches at 9 bases. Germline V gene lookup returns CDR1 LNHDA and CDR2 SQIVND (reference sequence). The V and J ends lost 6 bases and 10 bases, in that order; junction bases with no gene match: 7. The CDR3 runs to 13 residues. CDR3 in amino acids: CASRGTGLREQFF. The CDR3 bases are TGTGCCAGTAGAGGGACAGGGTTGCGGGAGCAGTTCTTC. The entire variable domain, with the rest obtained from reference TRBV19 and TRBJ2-1, is as follows: DGGITQSPKYLFRKEGQNVTLSCEQNLNHDAMYWYRQDPGQGLRLIYYSQIVNDFQKGDIAEGYSVSREKKESFPLTVTSAQKNPTAFYLCASRGTGLREQFFGPGTRLTVL.

The gene calls are TRBV10-3 and TRBJ2-5; 8 bases are a match to TRBD1. V lost 5 bases and J lost 4; bases outside the gene matches: 9. The CDR3 length is 15 residues. Germline lookup yields CDR1 ENHRY and CDR2 SYGVKD. The CDR3 DNA is TGTGCCATCAGTACCTCCCAGGGGGCGAGAGAGACCCAGTACTTC. Its protein product is CAISTSQGARETQYF.

This clonotype appeared many times. V gene TRBV18 combines with J gene TRBJ1-1; D is uncertain. This CDR3 is 14 amino acids long. With 3 bases removed from V and 0 bases from J, the gap between germline ends came to 8 bases. Germline loops: CDR1 KGHSH, CDR2 LQKENI. The CDR3 sequence is CASSPGRLNTEAFF. The CDR3 DNA is TGTGCCAGCTCACCTGGACGGTTGAACACTGAAGCTTTCTTT.

This clonotype came up many times. Its ends do not fully match the called genes, so a read error is possible. The chain links TRBV28 to TRBJ2-1; weak D call: TRBD2 (7 bases). The germline CDR1 and CDR2 sequences are MDHEN and SYDVKM. The CDR3 contains 14 residues. The CDR3 protein is CASSQVGGGEELFF. As DNA, the CDR3 is TGTGCCAGCAGCCAAGTGGGGGGGGGCGAGGAGCTGTTCTTC.

This clonotype has at least ten counts. The chain carries TRBV19 and TRBJ1-1; 8 bases map to TRBD1. The J segment lost 7 bases and the V segment lost 5 bases, leaving 6 bases of the junction unmatched. The CDR3 is 13 residues long. Germline V gene data show CDR1 as LNHDA and CDR2 as SQIVND (reference sequence). CDR3: CASSQGAPDEAFF. The CDR3 DNA is TGTGCCAGTAGTCAGGGGGCGCCCGATGAAGCTTTCTTT.

The rearrangement joins TRBV4-1 to TRBJ2-2; 8 nucleotides match TRBD2. V gave up 7 bases and J gave up 4 bases; unmatched junction bases: 11. This CDR3 contains 16 residues. From germline, CDR1 is MGHRA and CDR2 YSYEKL. In nucleotides, the CDR3 is TGCGCCAGCAAACTCTCGGGAGGGCCAGCCACCGGGGAGCTGTTTTTT. It specifies CASKLSGGPATGELFF.